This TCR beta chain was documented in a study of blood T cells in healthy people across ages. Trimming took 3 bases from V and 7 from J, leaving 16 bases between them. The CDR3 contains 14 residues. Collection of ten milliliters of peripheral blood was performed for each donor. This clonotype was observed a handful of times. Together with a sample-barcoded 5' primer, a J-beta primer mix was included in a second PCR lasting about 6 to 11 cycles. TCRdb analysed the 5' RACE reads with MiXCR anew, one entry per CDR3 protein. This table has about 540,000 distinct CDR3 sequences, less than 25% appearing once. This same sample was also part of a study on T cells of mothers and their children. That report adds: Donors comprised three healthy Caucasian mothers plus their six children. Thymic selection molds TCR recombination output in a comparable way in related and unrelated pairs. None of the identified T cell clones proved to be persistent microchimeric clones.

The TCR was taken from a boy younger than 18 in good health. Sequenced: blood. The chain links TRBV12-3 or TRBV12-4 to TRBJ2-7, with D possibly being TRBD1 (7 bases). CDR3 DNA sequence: TGTGCCAGCAGTTTTGGAGGGGGCGAGGGAGAGCAGTACTTC. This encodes CASSFGGGEGEQYF.